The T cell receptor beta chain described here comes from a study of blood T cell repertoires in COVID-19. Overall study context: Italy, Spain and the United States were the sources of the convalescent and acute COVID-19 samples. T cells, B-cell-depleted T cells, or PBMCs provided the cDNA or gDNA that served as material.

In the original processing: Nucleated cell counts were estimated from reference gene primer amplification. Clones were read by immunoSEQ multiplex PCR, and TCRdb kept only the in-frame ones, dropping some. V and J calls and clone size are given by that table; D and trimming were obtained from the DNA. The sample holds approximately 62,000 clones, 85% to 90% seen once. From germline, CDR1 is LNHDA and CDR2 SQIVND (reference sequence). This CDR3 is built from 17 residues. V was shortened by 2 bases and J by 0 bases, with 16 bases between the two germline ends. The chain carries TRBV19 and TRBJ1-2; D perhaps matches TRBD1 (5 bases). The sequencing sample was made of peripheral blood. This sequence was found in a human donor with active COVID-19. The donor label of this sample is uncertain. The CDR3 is CASSISPSDTTNYGYTF. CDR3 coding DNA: TGTGCCAGTAGTATATCCCCATCGGACACCACTAACTATGGCTACACCTTC.